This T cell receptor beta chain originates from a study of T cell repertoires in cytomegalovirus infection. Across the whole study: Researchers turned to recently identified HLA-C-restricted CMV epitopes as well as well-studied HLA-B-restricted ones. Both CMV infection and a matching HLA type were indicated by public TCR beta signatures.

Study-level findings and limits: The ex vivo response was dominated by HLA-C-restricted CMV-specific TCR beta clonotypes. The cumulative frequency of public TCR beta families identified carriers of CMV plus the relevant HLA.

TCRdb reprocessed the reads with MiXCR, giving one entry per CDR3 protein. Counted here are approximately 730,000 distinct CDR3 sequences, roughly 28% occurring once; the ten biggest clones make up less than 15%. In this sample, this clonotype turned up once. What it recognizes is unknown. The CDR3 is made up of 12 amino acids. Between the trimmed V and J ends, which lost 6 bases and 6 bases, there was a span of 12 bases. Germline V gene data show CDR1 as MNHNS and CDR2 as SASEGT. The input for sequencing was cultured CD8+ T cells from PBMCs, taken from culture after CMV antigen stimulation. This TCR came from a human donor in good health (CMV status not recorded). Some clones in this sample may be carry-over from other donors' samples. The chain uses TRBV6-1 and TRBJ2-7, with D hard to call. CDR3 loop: CASSQTFPEQYV. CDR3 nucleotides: TGTGCCAGCAGCCAAACCTTTCCCGAGCAGTACGTC.